The 17 T cell receptor beta chains reported below all come from one sample, sequenced in a study of blood T cell repertoires in COVID-19. TCRdb's copy holds only in-frame clones and misses some; the assay was immunoSEQ multiplex PCR. The data contain tens of thousands of clones, roughly 77% of them singletons. The sequenced material came from peripheral blood. Receptor source: a human donor in a cohort sampled during active COVID-19.

The rearrangement joins TRBV10-1 to TRBJ2-5, with 7 bases lining up with TRBD1. This CDR3 region has 17 residues. Per the germline V gene, CDR1 is WNHNN and CDR2 is SYGVQD (reference sequence). Trimming cost V 5 bases and J 5 bases; bases outside gene matches: 17. In DNA, the CDR3 is TGCGCCAGCAGTCTTCAGAGAGGGGGCCGCCGAAACGAGACCCAGTACTTC. Amino acids: CASSLQRGGRRNETQYF.

This clone was found once. The chain combines TRBV11-2 with TRBJ2-7, with TRBD1 as a possible D gene (7 bases). The CDR3 has 13 residues. The ends were cut back, 5 bases at V and 7 bases at J, with 15 bases in the middle. CDR1 SGHAT and CDR2 FQNNGV come from the germline V gene. Written as DNA, the CDR3 is TGTGCCAGCAGCCGAACAGGGGAGGTAGAGCAGTACTTC. This codes for CASSRTGEVEQYF.

J is TRBJ2-7 and V is TRBV6-6, with 7 bases fitting TRBD2. Germline values: CDR1 MNHNY, CDR2 SVGAGI (reference sequence). V lost 2 bases, J lost 9 bases, and 13 bases stayed unmatched. The length of the CDR3 is 15 residues. The CDR3 DNA is TGTGCCAGCAGTTACCCCCCCGGACGGGAGGCGGGGCAGTACTTC. Protein: CASSYPPGREAGQYF.

In this sample, this clone turned up a few times. The V call is TRBV28, the J call TRBJ2-2; TRBD2 aligns across 7 bases. The CDR3 contains 18 residues. V lost 4 bases to trimming and J lost 0 bases; unmatched junction nucleotides: 11. CDR1 and CDR2 (germline): MDHEN, SYDVKM. The CDR3 spells CASSSPRLAATNTGELFF. The CDR3 DNA is TGTGCCAGCAGTTCTCCTCGTCTAGCGGCCACGAACACCGGGGAGCTGTTTTTT.

V and J are TRBV7-2 and TRBJ2-5; maybe TRBD1 (5 bases). Germline V gene data show CDR1 as SGHTA and CDR2 as FQGNSA. Trimming cost V 2 bases and J 4 bases, with 11 bases left between them. The CDR3 extends over 14 amino acids. CDR3 in DNA: TGTGCCAGCAGCTTACAGGGTTTGGGAGAGACCCAGTACTTC. Translation gives CASSLQGLGETQYF. The full variable domain, in which reference TRBV7-2 and TRBJ2-5 provide the parts outside the CDR3, is GAGVSQSPSNKVTEKGKDVELRCDPISGHTALYWYRQSLGQGLEFLIYFQGNSAPDKSGLPSDRFSAERTGGSVSTLTIQRTQQEDSAVYLCASSLQGLGETQYFGPGTRLLVL.

The V gene is TRBV13, the J gene TRBJ2-3; 9 nucleotides align to TRBD1. Germline values: CDR1 PRHDT, CDR2 FYEKMQ (reference sequence). CDR3 length: 14 residues. With V trimmed by 6 bases and J by 6 bases, 7 bases remained unmatched. The CDR3 nucleotides are TGTGCCAGCAGACAGACAGGGGGGGTGGATACGCAGTATTTT. This sequence encodes CASRQTGGVDTQYF. Full variable domain (outside the CDR3, taken from reference TRBV13 and TRBJ2-3): AAGVIQSPRHLIKEKRETATLKCYPIPRHDTVYWYQQGPGQDPQFLISFYEKMQSDKGSIPDRFSAQQFSDYHSELNMSSLELGDSALYFCASRQTGGVDTQYFGPGTRLTVL.

The rearrangement joins TRBV5-1 to TRBJ2-3, with 7 bases fitting TRBD2. The germline V gene has CDR1 SGHRS and CDR2 YFSETQ. The J segment lost 1 base and the V segment lost 1 base, leaving 6 bases of the junction unmatched. There are 16 residues in the CDR3. The CDR3 is CASSLLTGGGTDTQYF. The CDR3 nucleotides are TGCGCCAGCAGCTTGCTGACGGGAGGAGGCACAGATACGCAGTATTTT.

The chain recombines TRBV5-1 with TRBJ2-1, with 12 bases matching TRBD2. V dropped 3 bases and J dropped 7; count of bases not matched to a gene: 8. From germline, CDR1 is SGHRS and CDR2 YFSETQ. The CDR3 is made up of 16 amino acids. This CDR3 is CASSSSGTSGLNEQFF. The CDR3 DNA follows: TGCGCCAGCAGCTCCTCCGGGACTAGCGGGTTAAATGAGCAGTTCTTC.

The rearrangement joins TRBV10-1 to TRBJ1-2, with D maybe TRBD1 (5 bases). This CDR3 has 14 amino acids. V lost 7 bases to trimming and J lost 4 bases, with 16 bases between them. The germline gives CDR1 WNHNN, CDR2 SYGVQD (reference sequence). The CDR3 reads CASNGGQDLYGYTF. The CDR3 nucleotides are TGCGCCAGCAACGGGGGTCAGGATCTCTATGGCTACACCTTC.

This clone was counted once. The gene calls are TRBV19 and TRBJ2-1, with D perhaps matching TRBD1 (6 bases). Between the trimmed V and J ends, which lost 7 bases and 2 bases, there was a span of 12 bases. The CDR3 spans 14 residues. Germline V gives CDR1 LNHDA, CDR2 SQIVND (reference sequence). The CDR3 protein is CASKGDFTYNEQFF. As DNA, the CDR3 is TGTGCCAGTAAGGGGGATTTTACCTACAATGAGCAGTTCTTC.

V usage is TRBV24-1 and J usage is TRBJ2-1; tentative D call: TRBD1 (6 bases). Looked up from germline, CDR1 is KGHDR and CDR2 is SFDVKD. The V end was cut by 6 bases, the J end by 5 bases, with 10 bases between. The CDR3 contains 13 residues. CDR3 bases: TGTGCCACCAGTAACTACAGGGACAATGAGCAGTTCTTC. It codes for CATSNYRDNEQFF.

The chain is built from TRBV6-6 and TRBJ2-3; 10 bases agree with TRBD2. The CDR3 runs 16 residues. The germline V gene has CDR1 MNHNY and CDR2 SVGAGI (reference sequence). V gave up 4 bases and J gave up 10 bases; unmatched junction bases: 14. This CDR3 reads CASSSAGGQRGSAQYF. CDR3 nucleotides: TGTGCCAGCAGTTCAGCGGGAGGGCAGAGGGGAAGTGCGCAGTATTTT.

This chain uses TRBV6-6 with TRBJ2-1; TRBD2 is a possible D gene (5 bases). This CDR3 has 14 residues. Trimming stripped 7 bases from V and 5 bases from J, with 15 bases between. CDR1 and CDR2 (germline): MNHNY, SVGAGI (reference sequence). The CDR3 sequence: CASTSLRDHNEQFF. The CDR3 nucleotides are TGTGCCAGCACCTCATTGAGGGATCACAATGAGCAGTTCTTC.

The rearrangement links TRBV11-2 to TRBJ2-1; the match to TRBD2 covers 15 bases. The germline CDR1 and CDR2 sequences are SGHAT and FQNNGV. The V gene end was trimmed by 6 bases and the J gene end by 1 base; junction bases not matched to a gene: 4. The length of the CDR3 is 17 residues. CDR3 in amino acids: CASRLGTSGRSYNEQFF. Written as DNA, the CDR3 is TGTGCCAGCAGACTCGGGACTAGCGGGAGGTCCTACAATGAGCAGTTCTTC.

The chain links TRBV28 to TRBJ2-2; 10 nucleotides agree with TRBD2. Germline V CDR1 and CDR2: MDHEN, SYDVKM. Trimming removed 5 bases from V and 4 bases from J; junction bases left unmatched: 1. The CDR3 has 14 residues. CDR3: CASSIAGGTGELFF. CDR3 in DNA: TGTGCCAGCAGTATAGCGGGAGGCACCGGGGAGCTGTTTTTT.

The chain couples TRBV27 to TRBJ2-1; D might be TRBD1 (6 bases). Trimming shortened V by 0 bases and J by 7 bases, and 13 bases separated the two germline ends. CDR1 and CDR2 from the germline V gene are MNHEY and SMNVEV (reference sequence). This CDR3 has 15 residues. DNA for the CDR3: TGTGCCAGCAGTTTATCGTCCTGGGGGCAAAATGAGCAGTTCTTC. This codes for CASSLSSWGQNEQFF.

This chain uses TRBV10-1 with TRBJ1-3, with 7 bases matching TRBD1. CDR1 WNHNN and CDR2 SYGVQD come from the germline V gene (reference sequence). The length of the CDR3 is 21 residues. V was clipped by 0 bases and J by 4 bases; unmatched bases: 21. The CDR3 DNA reads TGCGCCAGCAGTGAGTCGAATATCGGGGCAGGGGGTAAACGATCCGGAAACACCATATATTTT. Amino acid sequence: CASSESNIGAGGKRSGNTIYF.